The T cell receptor beta chain described here comes from a study of T cells in Graves' hyperthyroidism and ophthalmopathy. Points from the study as a whole: Researchers found most expanded thyroid clonotypes above 0.001 in blood as well.

Researchers amplified the TCR beta CDR3 regions from RNA transcripts. TCR CDR3 underwent first-round RT-PCR with the HTBI primer set. TCRdb ran MiXCR on the multiplex PCR reads and lists one entry per CDR3 protein. The sample consists of hundreds of thousands of distinct CDR3 sequences, around 24% of them appearing once. V dropped 2 bases and J dropped 3 bases, with 17 bases sitting between them. CDR3 length: 15 residues. Germline assignment: CDR1 DFQATT and CDR2 SNEGSKA (reference sequence). This clonotype was counted many times. Its antigen is as yet unknown. This chain connects TRBV20-1 to TRBJ2-7; tentatively, D is TRBD2 (7 bases). The TCR comes from a woman aged 40 to 49 with Graves' ophthalmopathy. Sequencing was carried out using blood. The CDR3 region is CSARTFGGRFYEQYF. In DNA form, the CDR3 reads TGCAGTGCTAGAACCTTCGGGGGGCGCTTCTACGAGCAGTACTTC.